These T cell receptor beta chains were read from a single sample in a study of beta chain features in type 1 diabetes. Profiling relied on immunoSEQ multiplex PCR, and the TCRdb table lists in-frame clones only, not all of them. The profile shows around 250,000 clones, approximately 70% of them singletons. The sequencing sample was made of naive CD4+ T cells from blood. The receptors shown here come from a young man in good health. Both conserved end residues are part of each CDR3. A D gene is named only where the DNA matches it firmly. Clone size appears in some rows only: once, few, many, or a class for an expanded clone.

>-|-|15|TRBJ2-3|TRBV7-2
TGTGCCAGCGCCCCAGCGCCGGGAAGCACAGATACGCAGTATTTT
CASAPAPGSTDTQYF
>TRBD1|-|14|TRBJ2-7|TRBV29-1
TGCAGCGTTGAAGGGGACAGGGAGGGACGCGAGCAGTACTTC
CSVEGDREGREQYF
>-|few|12|TRBJ2-7|TRBV7-9
TGTGCCAGCAGCTTAGTAGGGTACGAGCAGTACTTC
CASSLVGYEQYF
>TRBD1|-|13|TRBJ1-2|TRBV6-5
TGTGCCAGCAGCCGGACAGGGAGCTCTGGCTACACCTTC
CASSRTGSSGYTF
>-|-|11|TRBJ2-1|TRBV30
TGTGCCTGGTCCCTGGGGCCACCCGAGTTCTTC
CAWSLGPPEFF
>-|-|15|TRBJ2-3|TRBV4-1
TGCGCCAGCAGCCAATTAGCTACCCGCACAGATACGCAGTATTTT
CASSQLATRTDTQYF
>TRBD2|-|17|TRBJ2-3|TRBV15
TGTGCCACCAGCAGGTCGGGAGCGGGAGGGGTTGAAGATACGCAGTATTTT
CATSRSGAGGVEDTQYF
>TRBD1|-|15|TRBJ1-6|TRBV7-2
TGTGCCAGCAGTTTGGACAGGGCCGTCAATTCACCCCTCCACTTT
CASSLDRAVNSPLHF
>TRBD2|-|16|TRBJ2-5|TRBV27
TGTGCCAGCAGTTCCGGGACTAGCGGGAACCAAGAGACCCAGTACTTC
CASSSGTSGNQETQYF
>-|-|11|TRBJ1-2|TRBV29-1
TGCAGCGTTGTAGGGACCTATGGCTACACCTTC
CSVVGTYGYTF
>-|few|13|TRBJ2-7|TRBV29-1
TGCAGCGTTGAAGTTGGGTTAGGACGTTTGCAGTACTTC
CSVEVGLGRLQYF
>-|-|13|TRBJ2-5|TRBV30
TGTGCCTGGTCGTCCGGCTCTCAAGAGACCCAGTACTTC
CAWSSGSQETQYF
>TRBD1|-|16|TRBJ2-2|TRBV29-1
TGCAGCGTTTACCTCGACAGGGGACTTAACACCGGGGAGCTGTTTTTT
CSVYLDRGLNTGELFF
>TRBD2|-|14|TRBJ2-1|TRBV30
TGTGCCTGGAGTGCCGTAGCGGGAGAATACGAGCAGTTCTTC
CAWSAVAGEYEQFF
>-|few|14|TRBJ2-3|TRBV30
TGTGCCTGGAGTCAAGGGGTTGGCCCAGATACGCAGTATTTT
CAWSQGVGPDTQYF
>TRBD2|-|16|TRBJ2-1|TRBV4-3
TGCGCCAGCAGCCAAGAGGGCGGGAGTTCCTACAATGAGCAGTTCTTC
CASSQEGGSSYNEQFF
>-|few|13|TRBJ2-5|TRBV10-3
TGTGCCATCAGTACCACAGGGCAGGAGACCCAGTACTTC
CAISTTGQETQYF
>-|-|14|TRBJ2-1|TRBV29-1
TGCAGCGTTGTAGGTAGAGGGGATCCCCATGAGCAGTTCTTC
CSVVGRGDPHEQFF
>-|-|15|TRBJ2-3|TRBV7-2
TGTGCCAGCAGCTTTACTGTTACAGGTCCAGATACGCAGTATTTT
CASSFTVTGPDTQYF
>TRBD1|-|14|TRBJ1-5|TRBV7-9
TGTGCCAGCAGCGCTGGGACAGGGGGTCAGCCCCAGCATTTT
CASSAGTGGQPQHF
>-|few|14|TRBJ2-6|TRBV9
TGTGCCAGCAGCGTAGAACTAAAGGCCAACGTCCTGACTTTC
CASSVELKANVLTF
>-|-|14|TRBJ2-5|TRBV5-1
TGCGCCAGCAGCTTGCTGACTAGAAGAGAGACCCAGTACTTC
CASSLLTRRETQYF
>TRBD1|-|13|TRBJ2-7|TRBV2
TGTGCCAGCAGTGTAGGGGGCTTGGCCGAGCAGTACTTC
CASSVGGLAEQYF
>-|-|15|TRBJ2-5|TRBV7-2
TGTGCCAGCAGTGCGCCCAGGCCAACCGGGGAGACCCAGTACTTC
CASSAPRPTGETQYF
>TRBD2|-|14|TRBJ2-7|TRBV11-2
TGTGCCAGCAGCTCCCTAGCGGGAGGGGGCGAGCAGTACTTC
CASSSLAGGGEQYF
>-|-|16|TRBJ2-5|TRBV9
TGTGCCAGCAGCCTCGGCGGGACTGGAGAGTGGGAGACCCAGTACTTC
CASSLGGTGEWETQYF
>-|-|15|TRBJ2-3|TRBV27
TGTGCCAGCAGTATAGGGCAGGGATACACAGATACGCAGTATTTT
CASSIGQGYTDTQYF
>-|few|16|TRBJ2-2|TRBV9
TGTGCCAGCAGCGTAGGAGGACCATTCATCACCGGGGAGCTGTTTTTT
CASSVGGPFITGELFF
>TRBD1|-|14|TRBJ1-4|TRBV29-1
TGCAGCGTTGGAGTAGGCACAGGGGGAGAAAAACTGTTTTTT
CSVGVGTGGEKLFF